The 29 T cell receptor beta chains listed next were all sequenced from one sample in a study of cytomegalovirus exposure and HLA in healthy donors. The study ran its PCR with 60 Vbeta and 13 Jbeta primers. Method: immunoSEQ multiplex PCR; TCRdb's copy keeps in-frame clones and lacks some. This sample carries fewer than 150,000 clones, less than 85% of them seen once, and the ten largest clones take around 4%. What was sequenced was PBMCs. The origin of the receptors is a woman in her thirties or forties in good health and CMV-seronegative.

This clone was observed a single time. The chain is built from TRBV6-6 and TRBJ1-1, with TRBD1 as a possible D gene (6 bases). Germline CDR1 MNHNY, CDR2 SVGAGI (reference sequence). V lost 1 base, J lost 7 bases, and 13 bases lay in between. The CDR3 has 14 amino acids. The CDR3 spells CASSYYEAGVEAFF. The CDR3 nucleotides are TGTGCCAGCAGTTACTACGAAGCAGGGGTTGAAGCTTTCTTT.

CDR3 in amino acids: CASSLWTGGNTEAFF. CDR3 DNA sequence: TGCGCCAGCAGCCTATGGACAGGGGGGAACACTGAAGCTTTCTTT. The chain links TRBV5-1 to TRBJ1-1; the match to TRBD1 covers 10 bases. Trimming at V came to 4 bases and at J to 1 base, leaving 4 bases not matched to a gene. Germline lookup yields CDR1 SGHRS and CDR2 YFSETQ. CDR3 length: 15 residues.

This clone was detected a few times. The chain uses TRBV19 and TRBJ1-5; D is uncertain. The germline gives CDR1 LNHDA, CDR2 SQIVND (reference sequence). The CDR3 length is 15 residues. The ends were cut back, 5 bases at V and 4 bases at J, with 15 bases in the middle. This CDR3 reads CASSVHNRGNQPQHF. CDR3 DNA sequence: TGTGCCAGTAGTGTACACAACCGGGGAAATCAGCCCCAGCATTTT.

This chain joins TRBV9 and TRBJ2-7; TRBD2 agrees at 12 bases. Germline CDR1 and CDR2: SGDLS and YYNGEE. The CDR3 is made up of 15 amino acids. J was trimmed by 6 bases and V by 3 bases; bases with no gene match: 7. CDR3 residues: CASSAGASGGAEQYF. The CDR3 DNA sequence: TGTGCCAGCAGCGCCGGGGCTAGCGGGGGGGCCGAGCAGTACTTC.

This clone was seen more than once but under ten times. The CDR3 spells CASTPGYTEAFF. In nucleotides, the CDR3 is TGTGCCAGCACCCCAGGTTACACTGAAGCTTTCTTT. The V gene is TRBV28, the J gene TRBJ1-1, with D hard to call. The CDR3 is made up of 12 amino acids. Deletions cut 7 bases from V and 3 bases from J, with 9 bases between. Germline V gene sequence: CDR1 MDHEN, CDR2 SYDVKM.

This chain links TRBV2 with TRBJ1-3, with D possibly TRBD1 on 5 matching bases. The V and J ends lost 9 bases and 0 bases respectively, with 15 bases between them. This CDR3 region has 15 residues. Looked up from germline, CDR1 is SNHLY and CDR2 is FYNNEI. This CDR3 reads CASGVGGHSGNTIYF. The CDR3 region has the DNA TGTGCCAGTGGGGTCGGGGGTCACTCTGGAAACACCATATATTTT.

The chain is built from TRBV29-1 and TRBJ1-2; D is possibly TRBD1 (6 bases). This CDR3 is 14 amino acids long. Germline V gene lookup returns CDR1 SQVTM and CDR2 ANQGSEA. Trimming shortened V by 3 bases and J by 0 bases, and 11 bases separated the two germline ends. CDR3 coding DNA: TGCAGCGTTGAGGAGGCAGGGGCTAACTATGGCTACACCTTC. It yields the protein CSVEEAGANYGYTF.

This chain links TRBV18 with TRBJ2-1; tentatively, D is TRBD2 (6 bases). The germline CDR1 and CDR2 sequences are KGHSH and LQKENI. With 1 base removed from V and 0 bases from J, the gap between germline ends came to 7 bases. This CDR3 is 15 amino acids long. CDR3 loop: CASSPLRDSYNEQFF. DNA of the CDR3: TGTGCCAGCTCACCACTGCGGGACTCCTACAATGAGCAGTTCTTC.

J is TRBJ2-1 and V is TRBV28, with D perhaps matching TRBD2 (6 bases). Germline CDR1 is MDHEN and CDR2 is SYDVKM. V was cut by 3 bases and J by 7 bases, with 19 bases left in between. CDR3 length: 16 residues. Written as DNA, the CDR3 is TGTGCCAGCAGTTTGCCCCTACCACCCGGAGGGAATGAGCAGTTCTTC. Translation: CASSLPLPPGGNEQFF.

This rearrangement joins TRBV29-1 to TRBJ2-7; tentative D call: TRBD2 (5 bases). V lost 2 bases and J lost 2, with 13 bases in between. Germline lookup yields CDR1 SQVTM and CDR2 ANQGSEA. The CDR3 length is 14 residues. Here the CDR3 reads CSVEKRTGTYEQYF. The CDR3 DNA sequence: TGCAGCGTTGAAAAGAGGACTGGAACCTACGAGCAGTACTTC.

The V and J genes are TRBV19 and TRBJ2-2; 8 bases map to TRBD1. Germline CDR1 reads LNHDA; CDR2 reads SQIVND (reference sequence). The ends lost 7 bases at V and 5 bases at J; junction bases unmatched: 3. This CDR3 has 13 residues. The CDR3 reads CASTRQGTGELFF. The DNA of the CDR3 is TGTGCCAGTACCCGACAGGGGACCGGGGAGCTGTTTTTT.

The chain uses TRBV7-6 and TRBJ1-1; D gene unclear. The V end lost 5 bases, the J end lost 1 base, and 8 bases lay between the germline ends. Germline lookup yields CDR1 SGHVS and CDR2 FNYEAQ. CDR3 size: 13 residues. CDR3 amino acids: CASSPRQNTEAFF. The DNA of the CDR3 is TGTGCCAGCAGCCCGCGACAGAACACTGAAGCTTTCTTT.

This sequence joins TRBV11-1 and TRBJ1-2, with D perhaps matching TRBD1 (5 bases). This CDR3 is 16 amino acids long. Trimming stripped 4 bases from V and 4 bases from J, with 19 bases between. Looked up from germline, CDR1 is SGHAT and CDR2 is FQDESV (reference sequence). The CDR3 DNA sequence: TGTGCCAGCAGCTCCCCGAGCGGGCAGGGTTTCTATGGCTACACCTTC. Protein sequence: CASSSPSGQGFYGYTF.

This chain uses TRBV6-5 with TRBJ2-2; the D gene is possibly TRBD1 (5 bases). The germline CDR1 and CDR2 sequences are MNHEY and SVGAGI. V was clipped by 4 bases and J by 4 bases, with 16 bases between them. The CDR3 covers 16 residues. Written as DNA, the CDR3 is TGTGCCAGCAGTTCACAGGTTTCCCCATTCACCGGGGAGCTGTTTTTT. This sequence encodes CASSSQVSPFTGELFF.

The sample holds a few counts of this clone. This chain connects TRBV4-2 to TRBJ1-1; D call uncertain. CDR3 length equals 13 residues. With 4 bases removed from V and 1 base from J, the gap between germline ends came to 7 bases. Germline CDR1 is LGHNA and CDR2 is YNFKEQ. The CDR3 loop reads CASSRAENTEAFF. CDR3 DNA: TGTGCCAGCAGCCGTGCGGAGAACACTGAAGCTTTCTTT.

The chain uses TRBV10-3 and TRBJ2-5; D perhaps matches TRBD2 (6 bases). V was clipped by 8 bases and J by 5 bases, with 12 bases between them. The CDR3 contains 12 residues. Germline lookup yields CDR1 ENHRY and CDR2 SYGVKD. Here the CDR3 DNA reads TGTGCCATCGGCGGGGCTTCGGAGACCCAGTACTTC. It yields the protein CAIGGASETQYF.

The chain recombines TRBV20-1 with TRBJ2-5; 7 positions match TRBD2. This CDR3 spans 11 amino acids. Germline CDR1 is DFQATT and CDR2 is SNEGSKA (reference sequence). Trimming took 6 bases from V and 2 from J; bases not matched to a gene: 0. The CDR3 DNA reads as TGCAGTGCGGGGGGGCAAGAGACCCAGTACTTC. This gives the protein CSAGGQETQYF.

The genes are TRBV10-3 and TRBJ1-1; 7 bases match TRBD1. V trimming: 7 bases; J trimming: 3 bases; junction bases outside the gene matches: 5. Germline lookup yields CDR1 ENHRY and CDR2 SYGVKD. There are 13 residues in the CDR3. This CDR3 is CAITKTGDTEAFF. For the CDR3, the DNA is TGTGCCATCACCAAAACAGGGGACACTGAAGCTTTCTTT.

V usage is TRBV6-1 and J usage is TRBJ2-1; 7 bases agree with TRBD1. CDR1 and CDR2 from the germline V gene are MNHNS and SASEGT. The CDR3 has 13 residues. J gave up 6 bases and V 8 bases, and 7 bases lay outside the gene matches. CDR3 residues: CASDRDRVNEQFF. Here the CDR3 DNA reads TGTGCCAGCGACAGGGATCGCGTCAATGAGCAGTTCTTC.

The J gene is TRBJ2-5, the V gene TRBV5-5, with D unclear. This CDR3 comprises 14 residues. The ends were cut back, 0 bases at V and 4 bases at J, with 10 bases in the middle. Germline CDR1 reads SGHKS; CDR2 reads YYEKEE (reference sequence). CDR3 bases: TGTGCCAGCAGCTTGGTGTCTTCCCCAGAGACCCAGTACTTC. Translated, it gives CASSLVSSPETQYF.

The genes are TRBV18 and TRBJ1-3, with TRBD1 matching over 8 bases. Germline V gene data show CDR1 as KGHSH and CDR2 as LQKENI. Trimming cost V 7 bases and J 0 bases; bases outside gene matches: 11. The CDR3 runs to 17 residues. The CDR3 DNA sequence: TGTGCCAGCTATCGGCAGGACAGGGTACTCTCTGGAAACACCATATATTTT. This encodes CASYRQDRVLSGNTIYF.

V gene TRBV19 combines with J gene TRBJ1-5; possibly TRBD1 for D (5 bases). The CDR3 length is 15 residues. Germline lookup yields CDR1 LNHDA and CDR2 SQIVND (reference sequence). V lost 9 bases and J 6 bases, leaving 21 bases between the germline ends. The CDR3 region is CASMPAGGSRQPQHF. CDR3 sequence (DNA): TGTGCCAGCATGCCGGCCGGGGGTAGCCGTCAGCCCCAGCATTTT.

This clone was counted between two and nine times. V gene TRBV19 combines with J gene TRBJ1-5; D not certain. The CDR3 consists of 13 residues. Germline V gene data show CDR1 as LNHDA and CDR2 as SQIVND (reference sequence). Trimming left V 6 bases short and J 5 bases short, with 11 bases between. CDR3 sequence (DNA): TGTGCCAGTAGCCCTTACGAGGATCAGCCCCAGCATTTT. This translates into CASSPYEDQPQHF.

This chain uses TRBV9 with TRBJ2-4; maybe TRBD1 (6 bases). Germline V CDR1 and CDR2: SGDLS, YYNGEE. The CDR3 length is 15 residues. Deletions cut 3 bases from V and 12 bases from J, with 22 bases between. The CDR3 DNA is TGTGCCAGCAGCGGATCCCCCAGAACCGGGACACATCAGTACTTC. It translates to CASSGSPRTGTHQYF.

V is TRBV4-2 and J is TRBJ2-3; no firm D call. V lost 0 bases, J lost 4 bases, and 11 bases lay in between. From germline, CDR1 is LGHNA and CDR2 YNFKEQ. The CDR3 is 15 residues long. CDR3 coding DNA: TGTGCCAGCAGCCAAGAAGACGGGTCAGCAGATACGCAGTATTTT. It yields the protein CASSQEDGSADTQYF.

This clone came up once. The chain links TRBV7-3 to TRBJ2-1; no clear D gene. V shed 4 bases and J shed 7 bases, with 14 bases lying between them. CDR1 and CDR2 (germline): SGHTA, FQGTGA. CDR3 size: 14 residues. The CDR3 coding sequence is TGTGCCAGCAGCTCTAGTCCGGAAAGGAATGAGCAGTTCTTC. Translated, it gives CASSSSPERNEQFF.

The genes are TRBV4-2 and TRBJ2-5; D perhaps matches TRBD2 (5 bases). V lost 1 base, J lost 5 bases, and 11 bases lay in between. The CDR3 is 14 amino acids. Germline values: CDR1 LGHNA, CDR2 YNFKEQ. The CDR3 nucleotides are TGTGCCAGCAGCCAAGTGAGGGCACGGGAGACCCAGTACTTC. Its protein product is CASSQVRARETQYF.

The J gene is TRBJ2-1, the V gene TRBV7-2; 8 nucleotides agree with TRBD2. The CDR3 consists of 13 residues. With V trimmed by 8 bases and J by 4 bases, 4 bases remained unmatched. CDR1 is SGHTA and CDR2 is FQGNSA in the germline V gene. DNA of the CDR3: TGTGCCAGCGAGGGCGGGGGGTACAATGAGCAGTTCTTC. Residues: CASEGGGYNEQFF.

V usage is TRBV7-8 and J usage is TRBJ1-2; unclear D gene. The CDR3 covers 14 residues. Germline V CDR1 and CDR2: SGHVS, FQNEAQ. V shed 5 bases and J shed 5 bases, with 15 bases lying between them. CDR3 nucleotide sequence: TGTGCCAGCAGCCGTATTACCTATATGTATGGCTACACCTTC. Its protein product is CASSRITYMYGYTF.